The entry that follows covers one TCR beta chain sequence. Using immunoSEQ multiplex PCR, the repertoire was profiled, and TCRdb retains in-frame clones only, with some absent. The sample includes about 60,000 clones, more than 70% of them seen just once. J was trimmed by 3 bases and V by 10 bases; bases with no gene match: 3. CDR3 length: 12 residues. Germline loops: CDR1 MGHDK, CDR2 SYGVNS. The data belong to a study of technical replicates of blood from several donors. What was sequenced was PBMCs. The rearrangement joins TRBV25-1 to TRBJ1-3; 7 bases are shared with TRBD1. This TCR was recovered from a human donor in good health. Some clones in this sample may be carry-over from other donors' samples. CDR3 protein: CATGTDGNTIYF. CDR3 DNA sequence: TGTGCCACCGGGACAGATGGAAACACCATATATTTT.